One and the same sample provided the 20 T cell receptor beta chains below, sequenced in a study of T cells after yellow fever vaccination. TCRdb independently ran MiXCR on the 5' RACE reads; one entry per CDR3 protein. The data hold 250,000 to 300,000 distinct CDR3 sequences, with about 5.2% observed a single time. The specimen comprised CD4+ T cells sorted from PBMCs, sampled on the day of the yellow fever booster vaccination. The source of these receptors is a man between 18 and 29 years old who received the YFV17D yellow fever vaccine.

There are a few counts of this clonotype. The rearrangement joins TRBV9 to TRBJ1-2; 7 bases are a match to TRBD1. V lost 0 bases to trimming and J lost 8 bases; unmatched junction nucleotides: 7. The CDR3 sequence is 14 residues long. The germline V gene has CDR1 SGDLS and CDR2 YYNGEE. The CDR3 coding sequence is TGTGCCAGCAGCGTAGATGCCAGGGGGGCAGGCTACACCTTC. Translation gives CASSVDARGAGYTF.

This clonotype was seen ten or more times. The chain links TRBV20-1 to TRBJ1-1, with 9 bases matching TRBD1. The CDR3 has 14 amino acids. The ends lost 6 bases at V and 2 bases at J; junction bases unmatched: 7. Germline-derived CDR1 and CDR2 are DFQATT and SNEGSKA (reference sequence). As DNA, the CDR3 is TGCAGTGCGAGAAAACAGGGGGCAAACACTGAAGCTTTCTTT. Its translation: CSARKQGANTEAFF.

J is TRBJ2-6 and V is TRBV7-9, with TRBD1 identical over 7 bases. J gave up 4 bases and V 1 base, and 4 bases lay outside the gene matches. The CDR3 runs 16 residues. Germline CDR1 reads SEHNR; CDR2 reads FQNEAQ (reference sequence). The CDR3 DNA sequence: TGTGCCAGCAGCTTAGGAGGGGGCTCCGGGGCCAACGTCCTGACTTTC. As protein: CASSLGGGSGANVLTF. Complete variable domain (other parts from reference TRBV7-9 and TRBJ2-6): DTGVSQNPRHKITKRGQNVTFRCDPISEHNRLYWYRQTLGQGPEFLTYFQNEAQLEKSRLLSDRFSAERPKGSFSTLEIQRTEQGDSAMYLCASSLGGGSGANVLTFGAGSRLTVL.

This clonotype appeared many times. The genes are TRBV20-1 and TRBJ1-6; no firm D call. Between the trimmed V and J ends, which lost 5 bases and 9 bases, there was a span of 11 bases. The CDR3 runs 12 residues. Germline lookup yields CDR1 DFQATT and CDR2 SNEGSKA (reference sequence). CDR3: CSARTPLSPLHF. As DNA, the CDR3 is TGCAGTGCTCGGACTCCTCTTTCACCCCTCCACTTT.

This clonotype was recorded a few times. The rearrangement links TRBV10-3 to TRBJ1-2; D not resolved. The CDR3 length is 13 residues. The V gene lost 0 bases and the J gene lost 8 bases, with 10 bases spanning the gap. Germline CDR1 and CDR2: ENHRY and SYGVKD. The CDR3 DNA follows: TGTGCCATCAGTGAGTCCCGGCAAGAGGGCTACACCTTC. Protein product: CAISESRQEGYTF.

This clonotype was observed at least ten times. This chain links TRBV7-9 with TRBJ2-3; the D gene is possibly TRBD1 (6 bases). The CDR3 sequence is 12 residues long. Germline V lookup: CDR1 SEHNR, CDR2 FQNEAQ (reference sequence). V dropped 2 bases and J dropped 6 bases, with 6 bases sitting between them. In nucleotides, the CDR3 is TGTGCCAGCAGCTTACAGGGGGATACGCAGTATTTT. Its protein product is CASSLQGDTQYF. The variable domain in full, completed from reference TRBV7-9 and TRBJ2-3, reads DTGVSQNPRHKITKRGQNVTFRCDPISEHNRLYWYRQTLGQGPEFLTYFQNEAQLEKSRLLSDRFSAERPKGSFSTLEIQRTEQGDSAMYLCASSLQGDTQYFGPGTRLTVL.

In this sample, this clonotype turned up a few times. CDR3: CASSRTREIKYQETQYF. In nucleotides, the CDR3 is TGTGCCAGCTCACGCACCAGGGAAATCAAATACCAAGAGACCCAGTACTTC. V and J are TRBV18 and TRBJ2-5, with D possibly TRBD1 on 5 matching bases. This CDR3 comprises 17 residues. Deletions cut 4 bases from V and 0 bases from J, with 18 bases between. CDR1 KGHSH and CDR2 LQKENI come from the germline V gene.

The V call is TRBV4-2, the J call TRBJ1-1, with TRBD1 matching 7 bases. The CDR3 totals 15 residues. Germline assignment: CDR1 LGHNA and CDR2 YNFKEQ. Trimming at V came to 4 bases and at J to 4 bases, leaving 9 bases not matched to a gene. The CDR3 region has the DNA TGTGCCAGCAGCCGGGACGACAGGGATTTCACTGAAGCTTTCTTT. It translates to CASSRDDRDFTEAFF.

This clonotype occurred many times. The CDR3 here is CASSLVAGSDQPQHF. The CDR3, as DNA: TGTGCCAGCAGCTTAGTAGCAGGGTCGGATCAGCCCCAGCATTTT. The rearrangement joins TRBV7-6 to TRBJ1-5; tentative D call: TRBD1 (5 bases). Germline CDR1 SGHVS, CDR2 FNYEAQ. With 1 base removed from V and 5 bases from J, the gap between germline ends came to 12 bases. The CDR3 consists of 15 residues.

The gene calls are TRBV5-1 and TRBJ2-3, with D uncertain. The germline V gene encodes CDR1 SGHRS and CDR2 YFSETQ. The ends were cut back, 6 bases at V and 3 bases at J, with 14 bases in the middle. This CDR3 spans 14 amino acids. CDR3 DNA sequence: TGCGCCAGCACCCCGGGTTTGACTACAGATACGCAGTATTTT. Translated: CASTPGLTTDTQYF.

V usage is TRBV7-9 and J usage is TRBJ1-1, with D perhaps matching TRBD1 (5 bases). Trimming stripped 3 bases from V and 7 bases from J, with 15 bases between. This CDR3 contains 14 residues. The V gene's germline CDR1 is SEHNR and CDR2 FQNEAQ (reference sequence). The DNA of the CDR3 is TGTGCCAGCAGCTTGCCGCCGGGGCCCTATGAAGCTTTCTTT. Its translation is CASSLPPGPYEAFF.

The chain uses TRBV2 and TRBJ2-2, with 9 bases aligning to TRBD1. The CDR3 extends over 17 amino acids. Germline lookup yields CDR1 SNHLY and CDR2 FYNNEI. The J segment lost 2 bases and the V segment lost 1 base, leaving 5 bases of the junction unmatched. Here the CDR3 reads CASSEGPGQGNTGELFF. The CDR3 coding sequence is TGTGCCAGCAGTGAAGGGCCGGGACAGGGTAACACCGGGGAGCTGTTTTTT.

At least ten counts were recorded for this clonotype. This chain uses TRBV20-1 with TRBJ2-3; D remains unclear. The germline V and J ends were trimmed by 0 bases and 7 bases, with 5 bases remaining between them. Per germline, CDR1 DFQATT and CDR2 SNEGSKA (reference sequence). This CDR3 region has 11 residues. In nucleotides, the CDR3 is TGCAGTGCTAGAGACGTACATACGCAGTATTTT. It translates to CSARDVHTQYF.

This clonotype was seen more than once but under ten times. The V call is TRBV6-5, the J call TRBJ1-5; TRBD1 is a possible D gene (5 bases). The CDR3 is 15 residues long. The germline V gene encodes CDR1 MNHEY and CDR2 SVGAGI. Trimming pared 0 bases from V and 5 bases from J, leaving 11 bases between. The DNA of the CDR3 is TGTGCCAGCAGTTACTCGGTAGGGGCGGATCAGCCCCAGCATTTT. Its translation is CASSYSVGADQPQHF.

The chain uses TRBV24-1 and TRBJ2-4; 8 bases align to TRBD1. Germline V gene lookup returns CDR1 KGHDR and CDR2 SFDVKD. CDR3 size: 14 residues. Unmatched junction bases numbered 1, after V lost 4 bases and J lost 3 bases. CDR3 bases: TGTGCCACCAGTGACGGACAGGGCAAAAACATTCAGTACTTC. It encodes CATSDGQGKNIQYF.

This clonotype was counted a few times. The chain links TRBV5-4 to TRBJ2-3; 12 bases fit TRBD2. Per the germline V gene, CDR1 is SGHNT and CDR2 is YYREEE (reference sequence). V dropped 5 bases and J dropped 5; count of bases not matched to a gene: 9. The CDR3 runs 16 residues. CDR3 loop: CASSQRLAGVLDTQYF. DNA for the CDR3: TGTGCCAGCAGTCAAAGACTAGCGGGGGTGTTAGATACGCAGTATTTT.

J is TRBJ1-1 and V is TRBV7-9, with no clear D. Deletions cut 3 bases from V and 0 bases from J, with 5 bases between. Germline V gene data show CDR1 as SEHNR and CDR2 as FQNEAQ (reference sequence). The CDR3 has 13 amino acids. CDR3 sequence reads: CASSFELNTEAFF. CDR3 sequence (DNA): TGTGCCAGCAGCTTCGAACTGAACACTGAAGCTTTCTTT.

In its sample, this clonotype was seen a few times. V is TRBV6-1 and J is TRBJ2-1, with 7 bases fitting TRBD2. Germline CDR1 MNHNS, CDR2 SASEGT. The CDR3 covers 15 residues. Trimming at V came to 0 bases and at J to 6 bases, leaving 5 bases not matched to a gene. The CDR3 DNA reads as TGTGCCAGCAGTGAAGCGCTTACTAGCGTCAATGAGCAGTTCTTC. Translated: CASSEALTSVNEQFF.

This clonotype was counted a few times. The chain uses TRBV6-2 or TRBV6-3 and TRBJ2-5; 10 bases fit TRBD1. The ends lost 5 bases at V and 5 bases at J; junction bases unmatched: 8. CDR3 length equals 15 residues. In germline, CDR1 is MNHEY, CDR2 SVGEGT. The CDR3: CASSLEGQGQETQYF. CDR3 sequence (DNA): TGTGCCAGCAGTCTCGAGGGACAGGGGCAGGAGACCCAGTACTTC.

This clonotype occurred many times. The V and J genes are TRBV12-3 or TRBV12-4 and TRBJ2-1; D is uncertain. This CDR3 contains 15 residues. Trimming cost V 2 bases and J 0 bases, with 8 bases left between them. This CDR3 is CASSLSESSYNEQFF. DNA of the CDR3: TGTGCCAGCAGTTTAAGTGAGAGCTCCTACAATGAGCAGTTCTTC.